This T cell receptor beta chain is drawn from a study of metastatic and nonmetastatic thyroid tumors. Study-wide background: Across peripheral blood and tumor or nodule tissue samples taken from malignant and benign thyroid patients, the repertoires were compared with one another.

In the authors' methods: Researchers built a distant-metastasis classifier for papillary thyroid cancer that drew on CDR3 differences across clinicopathological groups. TCRdb called clones again from the PCR reads with MiXCR. The authors' filters were not applied to this entry. The repertoire holds about 10,000 clones, with around 40% as singletons. General study points: Reports indicated that malignant thyroid tumors showed significantly higher TCR beta diversity than benign nodules did, in blood and tumor.

This clone turned up a few times. Its antigen is unidentified. This CDR3 contains 15 residues. The germline CDR1 and CDR2 sequences are MNHEY and SVGEGT. Deletions cut 0 bases from V and 7 bases from J, with 13 bases between. All patients were treatment-naive before thyroid surgery. The sequenced material came from tumor tissue. The V call is TRBV6-2 or TRBV6-3, the J call TRBJ2-1; D assignment may be TRBD1 or TRBD2 (7 bases each). The sequence was obtained from a female donor with papillary thyroid cancer or a benign thyroid nodule (not recorded which). Some clones in this sample may be carry-over from other donors' samples. CDR3 protein: CASSYSRQGGNEQFF. The CDR3 coding sequence is TGTGCCAGCAGTTACTCGAGACAGGGAGGGAATGAGCAGTTCTTC.